A single sample is the source of the 23 T cell receptor beta chains below, sequenced in a study of T-cell reconstitution after alpha-beta-depleted transplantation in children. Library preparation (for TCRbeta) was performed with unique molecular identifiers. TCRdb analysed the PCR reads with MiXCR anew, one entry per CDR3 protein. The table includes 75,000 to 100,000 distinct CDR3 sequences, roughly 8.3% detected once. The sample in question was PBMCs from the stem cell graft donor, obtained from the stem cell graft. These receptors all stem from a human donor who donated a stem cell graft to a child with congenital amegakaryocytic thrombocytopenia.

This clonotype was seen repeatedly, ten times or more. The chain has TRBV7-2 and TRBJ1-2; D call uncertain. This CDR3 is built from 12 residues. Germline V gives CDR1 SGHTA, CDR2 FQGNSA. With 5 bases removed from V and 12 bases from J, the gap between germline ends came to 16 bases. The CDR3 coding sequence is TGTGCCAGCAGCCCCACCAACGCAGACCACACCTTC. It codes for CASSPTNADHTF.

This clonotype turned up a few times. This chain uses TRBV24-1 with TRBJ1-1; weak D call: TRBD1 (5 bases). There are 13 residues in the CDR3. Germline V lookup: CDR1 KGHDR, CDR2 SFDVKD. V was pared by 9 bases and J by 11 bases, with 21 bases between. The CDR3 loop reads CATRSKFRVEAFF. In DNA form, the CDR3 reads TGTGCCACCCGATCAAAATTCAGGGTGGAGGCTTTCTTT.

This clonotype was recorded a few times. Mismatch with germline at one junction end may stem from a read error. This rearrangement joins TRBV2 to TRBJ1-3, with a possible D match to TRBD1 (6 bases). The CDR3 sequence is 19 residues long. Germline V gene sequence: CDR1 SNHLY, CDR2 FYNNEI. The CDR3 here is CTSSRNRDRLSSSGNTIYF. CDR3 sequence (DNA): TGTACCAGCAGCCGAAACAGGGACCGACTCTCGAGCTCTGGAAACACCATATATTTT.

At least ten counts were recorded for this clonotype. The V call is TRBV10-1, the J call TRBJ2-3; the match to TRBD2 covers 12 bases. Germline V gene sequence: CDR1 WNHNN, CDR2 SYGVQD (reference sequence). The CDR3 contains 16 residues. Losses at the gene ends were 2 bases for V and 4 bases for J; bases not matched to a gene: 4. This CDR3 is CASSERTSGAPDTQYF. The CDR3 DNA reads TGCGCCAGCAGTGAGAGGACTAGCGGGGCACCAGATACGCAGTATTTT.

This clonotype has just a few counts. The rearrangement uses TRBV20-1 and TRBJ2-3; 7 bases align to TRBD2. The CDR3 runs 15 residues. The J segment lost 1 base and the V segment lost 5 bases, leaving 9 bases of the junction unmatched. The germline V gene encodes CDR1 DFQATT and CDR2 SNEGSKA (reference sequence). CDR3 bases: TGCAGTGCTCCCAAGCGGGGATCGGGCACAGATACGCAGTATTTT. Its translation is CSAPKRGSGTDTQYF.

At least ten counts were recorded for this clonotype. This chain uses TRBV7-2 with TRBJ2-1; D not resolved. Trimming removed 1 base from V and 0 bases from J, with 10 bases in between. The germline gives CDR1 SGHTA, CDR2 FQGNSA. The CDR3 spans 16 residues. In DNA, the CDR3 is TGTGCCAGCAGCTTAGGGAGCACGAGCTCCTACAATGAGCAGTTCTTC. This codes for CASSLGSTSSYNEQFF.

This clonotype was seen at least ten times. The chain uses TRBV12-3 or TRBV12-4 and TRBJ1-6; D gene uncertain. The germline V and J ends were trimmed by 5 bases and 0 bases, with 14 bases remaining between them. The CDR3 runs 17 residues. This chain's CDR3 is CASSPQLQSSYNSPLHF. Here the CDR3 DNA reads TGTGCCAGCAGTCCCCAATTGCAGAGCTCCTATAATTCACCCCTCCACTTT.

The J gene is TRBJ2-2, the V gene TRBV7-3; D is uncertain. Germline loops: CDR1 SGHTA, CDR2 FQGTGA. Trimming pared 4 bases from V and 5 bases from J, leaving 8 bases between. The CDR3 contains 13 residues. The CDR3 sequence is CASSSLGTGELFF. CDR3 bases: TGTGCCAGCAGCTCGCTAGGAACCGGGGAGCTGTTTTTT.

The chain recombines TRBV7-8 with TRBJ1-1; D possibly corresponds to TRBD1 (6 bases). CDR3 length: 13 amino acids. Germline assignment: CDR1 SGHVS and CDR2 FQNEAQ. V shed 5 bases and J shed 10 bases, with 17 bases lying between them. CDR3 loop: CASSAWGAGRAFF. The CDR3 DNA is TGTGCCAGCAGCGCCTGGGGGGCGGGAAGAGCTTTCTTT. Full variable domain (outside the CDR3, taken from reference TRBV7-8 and TRBJ1-1): GAGVSQSPRYKVAKRGQDVALRCDPISGHVSLFWYQQALGQGPEFLTYFQNEAQLDKSGLPSDRFFAERPEGSVSTLKIQRTQQEDSAVYLCASSAWGAGRAFFGQGTRLTVV.

This clonotype was recorded at least ten times. V usage is TRBV5-1 and J usage is TRBJ1-1; no clear D. Germline loops: CDR1 SGHRS, CDR2 YFSETQ. This CDR3 is built from 13 residues. V shed 0 bases and J shed 3 bases, with 6 bases lying between them. The CDR3 region is CASSLGRDTEAFF. The DNA of the CDR3 is TGCGCCAGCAGCTTGGGTCGCGACACTGAAGCTTTCTTT.

This clonotype was found many times. In DNA, the CDR3 is TGTGCCAGCAGTGATCCCGGACTAGCGAGTTACGAGCAGTACTTC. As protein: CASSDPGLASYEQYF. V is TRBV25-1 and J is TRBJ2-7; the match to TRBD2 covers 9 bases. This CDR3 comprises 15 residues. Germline trimming cut 3 bases from V and 4 bases from J; bases unmatched to any gene: 7. Germline CDR1 is MGHDK and CDR2 is SYGVNS.

This clonotype was detected many times. V is TRBV5-1 and J is TRBJ2-1, with D possibly called TRBD1 or TRBD2 (5 bases each). Germline CDR1 reads SGHRS; CDR2 reads YFSETQ. The CDR3 totals 16 residues. V shed 5 bases and J shed 6 bases, with 21 bases lying between them. CDR3 in DNA: TGCGCCAGCAGTGGGACCCCCGACAGCTCCGGCAATGAGCAGTTCTTC. Translated, it gives CASSGTPDSSGNEQFF.

This clonotype was found many times. The V gene is TRBV5-1, the J gene TRBJ2-1, with D perhaps matching TRBD2 (5 bases). The germline CDR1 and CDR2 sequences are SGHRS and YFSETQ. The CDR3 covers 15 residues. The ends were cut back, 0 bases at V and 2 bases at J, with 9 bases in the middle. The CDR3: CASSLVGETYNEQFF. The CDR3 coding sequence is TGCGCCAGCAGCTTGGTCGGGGAGACCTACAATGAGCAGTTCTTC.

This clonotype came up many times. This chain joins TRBV7-2 and TRBJ2-5, with D possibly TRBD2 on 5 matching bases. This CDR3 has 11 amino acids. CDR1 is SGHTA and CDR2 is FQGNSA in the germline V gene. The V end lost 5 bases, the J end lost 5 bases, and 6 bases lay between the germline ends. This CDR3 reads CASSRRETQYF. CDR3 in DNA: TGTGCCAGCAGCAGGAGGGAGACCCAGTACTTC.

The table lists this clonotype with many counts. This rearrangement joins TRBV5-1 to TRBJ2-1; the match to TRBD2 covers 10 bases. In germline, CDR1 is SGHRS, CDR2 YFSETQ. V shed 0 bases and J 0 bases; nucleotides not matched to a gene: 6. The CDR3 extends over 18 amino acids. CDR3 coding DNA: TGCGCCAGCAGCTTGGGCCTAGCGGGGGCCGCCTCCTACAATGAGCAGTTCTTC. It specifies CASSLGLAGAASYNEQFF.

The rearrangement links TRBV24-1 to TRBJ1-5; D call uncertain. V lost 4 bases to trimming and J lost 0 bases, with 9 bases between them. The CDR3 loop spans 15 amino acids. Germline V gives CDR1 KGHDR, CDR2 SFDVKD. This chain's CDR3 is CATSDPLDSNQPQHF. The CDR3 DNA reads as TGTGCCACCAGTGACCCTTTGGATAGCAATCAGCCCCAGCATTTT.

This clonotype showed up many times. The chain couples TRBV29-1 to TRBJ2-1; 13 nucleotides agree with TRBD2. Trimming at V came to 6 bases and at J to 10 bases, leaving 6 bases not matched to a gene. Germline V lookup: CDR1 SQVTM, CDR2 ANQGSEA. The CDR3 has 13 residues. CDR3 DNA sequence: TGCAGCGTACACCCGGGACTAGCGGGGGAGCAGTTCTTC. It specifies CSVHPGLAGEQFF.

In this sample, this clonotype turned up many times. The chain uses TRBV7-2 and TRBJ2-3, with D possibly matching TRBD2 (6 bases). Deletions cut 0 bases from V and 2 bases from J, with 12 bases between. The germline CDR1 and CDR2 sequences are SGHTA and FQGNSA. This CDR3 region has 16 residues. CDR3 coding DNA: TGTGCCAGCAGCTTAGCGGGTTTAGCGGCCACAGATACGCAGTATTTT. It encodes CASSLAGLAATDTQYF. Filled out from reference TRBV7-2 and TRBJ2-3, the complete variable domain reads GAGVSQSPSNKVTEKGKDVELRCDPISGHTALYWYRQSLGQGLEFLIYFQGNSAPDKSGLPSDRFSAERTGGSVSTLTIQRTQQEDSAVYLCASSLAGLAATDTQYFGPGTRLTVL.

This clonotype came up a few times. The chain links TRBV18 to TRBJ1-1, with D perhaps matching TRBD1 (5 bases). The CDR3 extends over 13 amino acids. Looked up from germline, CDR1 is KGHSH and CDR2 is LQKENI. The ends were cut back, 6 bases at V and 0 bases at J, with 8 bases in the middle. The chain's CDR3 is CASSIQVNTEAFF. In DNA, the CDR3 is TGTGCCAGCTCCATACAGGTGAACACTGAAGCTTTCTTT.

The rearrangement joins TRBV6-5 to TRBJ2-3; 7 nucleotides match TRBD2. V trimming: 3 bases; J trimming: 2 bases; junction bases outside the gene matches: 5. This CDR3 has 15 amino acids. The germline V gene has CDR1 MNHEY and CDR2 SVGAGI. Written as DNA, the CDR3 is TGTGCCAGCAGTTATGGCGGGGGAAACACAGATACGCAGTATTTT. Amino acid sequence: CASSYGGGNTDTQYF.

In this sample, this clonotype turned up many times. The chain combines TRBV25-1 with TRBJ2-5; D is perhaps TRBD2 (6 bases). The CDR3 is 15 residues long. V was cut by 1 base and J by 1 base, with 10 bases left in between. The germline gives CDR1 MGHDK, CDR2 SYGVNS. CDR3 in DNA: TGTGCCAGCAGTGAATTCCTGGGGGGCCAAGAGACCCAGTACTTC. The encoded protein is CASSEFLGGQETQYF.

This clonotype has ten or more counts. The chain uses TRBV5-1 and TRBJ2-3; D unclear. Germline CDR1 is SGHRS and CDR2 is YFSETQ. The V end was cut by 0 bases, the J end by 3 bases, with 14 bases between. The CDR3 has 16 amino acids. The CDR3 sequence is CASSLAGSSLTDTQYF. The CDR3 coding sequence is TGCGCCAGCAGCTTGGCCGGCAGTTCCCTGACAGATACGCAGTATTTT.

This clonotype has at least ten counts. This chain joins TRBV28 and TRBJ1-4, with 7 bases matching TRBD1. The germline V gene has CDR1 MDHEN and CDR2 SYDVKM. The V and J ends lost 7 bases and 8 bases, in that order; junction bases with no gene match: 13. CDR3 length equals 15 residues. The CDR3 is CASNHRGMKDEKLFF. The CDR3 bases are TGTGCCAGCAACCACAGGGGAATGAAGGACGAAAAACTGTTTTTT. Full variable domain (outside the CDR3, taken from reference TRBV28 and TRBJ1-4): DVKVTQSSRYLVKRTGEKVFLECVQDMDHENMFWYRQDPGLGLRLIYFSYDVKMKEKGDIPEGYSVSREKKERFSLILESASTNQTSMYLCASNHRGMKDEKLFFGSGTQLSVL.